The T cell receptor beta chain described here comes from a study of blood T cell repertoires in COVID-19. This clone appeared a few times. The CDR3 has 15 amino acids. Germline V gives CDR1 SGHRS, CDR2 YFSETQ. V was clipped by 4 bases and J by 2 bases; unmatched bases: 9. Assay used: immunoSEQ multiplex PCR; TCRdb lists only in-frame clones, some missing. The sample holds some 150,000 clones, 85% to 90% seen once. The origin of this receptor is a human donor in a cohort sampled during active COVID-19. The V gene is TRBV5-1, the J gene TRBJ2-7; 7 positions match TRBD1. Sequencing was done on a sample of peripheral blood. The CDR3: CASSPRQGGAYEQYF. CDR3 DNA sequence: TGCGCCAGCAGCCCGAGACAGGGTGGCGCCTACGAGCAGTACTTC.